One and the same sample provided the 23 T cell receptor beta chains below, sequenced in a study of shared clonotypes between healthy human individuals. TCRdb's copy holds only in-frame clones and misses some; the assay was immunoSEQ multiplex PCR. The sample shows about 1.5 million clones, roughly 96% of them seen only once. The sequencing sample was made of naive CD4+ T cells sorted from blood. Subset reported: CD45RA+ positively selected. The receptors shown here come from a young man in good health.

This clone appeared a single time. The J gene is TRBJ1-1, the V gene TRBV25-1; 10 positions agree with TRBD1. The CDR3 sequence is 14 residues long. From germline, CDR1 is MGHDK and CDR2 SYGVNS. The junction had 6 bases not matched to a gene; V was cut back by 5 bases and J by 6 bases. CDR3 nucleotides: TGTGCCAGCAGTCAGACAGGGGGCGGCTCTGAAGCTTTCTTT. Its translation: CASSQTGGGSEAFF. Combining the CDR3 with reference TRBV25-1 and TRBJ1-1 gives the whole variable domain EADIYQTPRYLVIGTGKKITLECSQTMGHDKMYWYQQDPGMELHLIHYSYGVNSTEKGDLSSESTVSRIRTEHFPLTLESARPSHTSQYLCASSQTGGGSEAFFGQGTRLTVV.

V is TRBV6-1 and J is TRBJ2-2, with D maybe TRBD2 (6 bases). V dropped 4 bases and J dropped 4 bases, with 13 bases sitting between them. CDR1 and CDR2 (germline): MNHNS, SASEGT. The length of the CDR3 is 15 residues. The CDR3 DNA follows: TGTGCCAGCAGTGGAACTAGCAGCACCACCGGGGAGCTGTTTTTT. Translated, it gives CASSGTSSTTGELFF.

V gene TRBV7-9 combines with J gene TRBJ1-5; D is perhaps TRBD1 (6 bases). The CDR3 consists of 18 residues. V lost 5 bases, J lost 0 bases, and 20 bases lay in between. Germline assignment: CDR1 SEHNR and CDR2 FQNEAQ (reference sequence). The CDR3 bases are TGTGCCAGCAGCCTCGGATACAGGGAGGGGATTAGCAATCAGCCCCAGCATTTT. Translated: CASSLGYREGISNQPQHF.

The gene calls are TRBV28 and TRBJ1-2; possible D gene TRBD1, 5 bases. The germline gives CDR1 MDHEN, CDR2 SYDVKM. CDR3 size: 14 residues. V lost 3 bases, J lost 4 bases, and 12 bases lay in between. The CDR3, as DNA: TGTGCCAGCAGTTTGCTCAGGGTAGGCTATGGCTACACCTTC. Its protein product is CASSLLRVGYGYTF.

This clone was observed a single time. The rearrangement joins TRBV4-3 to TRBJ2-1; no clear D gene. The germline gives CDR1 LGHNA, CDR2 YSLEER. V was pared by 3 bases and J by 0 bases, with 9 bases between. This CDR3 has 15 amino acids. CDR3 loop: CASSQTVSSYNEQFF. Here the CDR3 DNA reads TGCGCCAGCAGCCAGACGGTGAGCTCCTACAATGAGCAGTTCTTC.

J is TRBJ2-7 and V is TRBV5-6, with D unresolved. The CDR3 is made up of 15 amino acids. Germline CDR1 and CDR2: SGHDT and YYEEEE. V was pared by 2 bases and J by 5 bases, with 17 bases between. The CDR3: CASSFLGQSSDEQYF. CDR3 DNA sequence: TGTGCCAGCAGCTTCTTAGGTCAGAGTTCCGACGAGCAGTACTTC. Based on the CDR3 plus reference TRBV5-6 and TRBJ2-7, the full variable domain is DAGVTQSPTHLIKTRGQQVTLRCSPKSGHDTVSWYQQALGQGPQFIFQYYEEEERQRGNFPDRFSGHQFPNYSSELNVNALLLGDSALYLCASSFLGQSSDEQYFGPGTRLTVT.

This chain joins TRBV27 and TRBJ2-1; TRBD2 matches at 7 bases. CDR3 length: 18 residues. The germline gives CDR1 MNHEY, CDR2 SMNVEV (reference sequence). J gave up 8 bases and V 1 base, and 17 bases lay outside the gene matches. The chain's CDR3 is CASSLWGEGGSLPDEQFF. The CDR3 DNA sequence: TGTGCCAGCAGTTTATGGGGAGAGGGCGGGAGCCTCCCCGATGAGCAGTTCTTC.

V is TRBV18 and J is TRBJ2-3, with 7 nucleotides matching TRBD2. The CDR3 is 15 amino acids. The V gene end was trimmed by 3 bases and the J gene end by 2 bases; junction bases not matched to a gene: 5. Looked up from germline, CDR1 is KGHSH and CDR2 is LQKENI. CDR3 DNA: TGTGCCAGCTCACCGGGGCGGGAGTTCACAGATACGCAGTATTTT. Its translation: CASSPGREFTDTQYF.

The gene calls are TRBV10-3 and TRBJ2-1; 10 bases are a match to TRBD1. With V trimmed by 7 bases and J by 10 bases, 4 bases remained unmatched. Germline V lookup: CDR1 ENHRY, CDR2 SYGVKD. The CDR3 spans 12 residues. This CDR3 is CAITLTGGEQFF. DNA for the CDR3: TGTGCCATCACCTTGACAGGGGGCGAGCAGTTCTTC.

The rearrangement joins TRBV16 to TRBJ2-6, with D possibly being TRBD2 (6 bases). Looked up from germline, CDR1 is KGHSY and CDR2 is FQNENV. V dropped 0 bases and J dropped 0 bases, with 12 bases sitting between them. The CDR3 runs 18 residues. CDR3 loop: CASSQSIRGFSGANVLTF. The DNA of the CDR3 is TGTGCCAGCAGCCAATCAATTCGGGGGTTCTCTGGGGCCAACGTCCTGACTTTC.

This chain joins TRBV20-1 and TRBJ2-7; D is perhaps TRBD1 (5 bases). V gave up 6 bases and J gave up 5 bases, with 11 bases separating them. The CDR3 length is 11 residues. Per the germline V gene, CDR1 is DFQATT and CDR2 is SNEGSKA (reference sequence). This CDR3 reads CSADRTNEQYF. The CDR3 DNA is TGCAGTGCAGACAGAACGAACGAGCAGTACTTC.

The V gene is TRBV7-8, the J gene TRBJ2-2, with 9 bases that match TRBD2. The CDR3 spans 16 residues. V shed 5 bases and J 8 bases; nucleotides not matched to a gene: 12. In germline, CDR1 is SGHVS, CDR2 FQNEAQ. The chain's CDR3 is CASSLRGIAGAGELFF. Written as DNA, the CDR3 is TGTGCCAGCAGCCTCCGCGGGATAGCGGGAGCTGGGGAGCTGTTTTTT.

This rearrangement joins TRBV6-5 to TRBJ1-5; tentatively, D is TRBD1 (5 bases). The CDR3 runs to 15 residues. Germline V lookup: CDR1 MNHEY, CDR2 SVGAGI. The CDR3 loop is CATNPRGREGLPQHF. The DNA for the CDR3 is TGTGCTACCAACCCCCGAGGGAGGGAGGGACTGCCCCAGCATTTT.

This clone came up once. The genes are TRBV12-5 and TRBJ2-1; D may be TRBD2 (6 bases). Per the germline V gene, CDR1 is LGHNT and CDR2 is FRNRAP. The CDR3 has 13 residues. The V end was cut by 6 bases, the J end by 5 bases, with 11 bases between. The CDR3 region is CASGGTGDNEQFF. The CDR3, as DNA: TGTGCTAGTGGAGGGACTGGGGACAATGAGCAGTTCTTC.

This CDR3 is CASSREAFGNEQFF. CDR3 nucleotide sequence: TGTGCCAGCAGTAGAGAGGCGTTCGGCAATGAGCAGTTCTTC. The V gene is TRBV7-9, the J gene TRBJ2-1; D call uncertain. The CDR3 loop spans 14 amino acids. CDR1 SEHNR and CDR2 FQNEAQ come from the germline V gene (reference sequence). The V and J ends lost 6 bases and 6 bases respectively, with 15 bases between them.

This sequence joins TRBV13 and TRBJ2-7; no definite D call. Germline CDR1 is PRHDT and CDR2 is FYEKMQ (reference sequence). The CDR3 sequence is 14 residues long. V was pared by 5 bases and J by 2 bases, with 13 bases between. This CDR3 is CASSPTLRAYEQYF. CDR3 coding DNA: TGTGCCAGCAGCCCCACCCTCCGTGCCTACGAGCAGTACTTC.

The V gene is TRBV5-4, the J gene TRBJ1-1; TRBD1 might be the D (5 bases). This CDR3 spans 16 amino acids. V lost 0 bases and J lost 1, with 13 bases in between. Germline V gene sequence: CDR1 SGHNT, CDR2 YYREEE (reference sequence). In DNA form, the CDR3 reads TGTGCCAGCAGCTTGGAATCGCCAGGGACGAACACTGAAGCTTTCTTT. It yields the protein CASSLESPGTNTEAFF.

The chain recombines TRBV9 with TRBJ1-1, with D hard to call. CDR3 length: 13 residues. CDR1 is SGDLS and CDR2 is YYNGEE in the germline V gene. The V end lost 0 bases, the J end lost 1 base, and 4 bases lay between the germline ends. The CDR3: CASSVVANTEAFF. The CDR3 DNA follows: TGTGCCAGCAGCGTAGTGGCGAACACTGAAGCTTTCTTT. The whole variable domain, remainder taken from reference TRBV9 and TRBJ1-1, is DSGVTQTPKHLITATGQRVTLRCSPRSGDLSVYWYQQSLDQGLQFLIQYYNGEERAKGNILERFSAQQFPDLHSELNLSSLELGDSALYFCASSVVANTEAFFGQGTRLTVV.

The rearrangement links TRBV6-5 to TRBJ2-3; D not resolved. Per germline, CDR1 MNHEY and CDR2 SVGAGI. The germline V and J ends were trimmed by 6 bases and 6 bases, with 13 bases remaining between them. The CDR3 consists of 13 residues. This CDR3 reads CASRLTGLDTQYF. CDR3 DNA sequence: TGTGCCAGCAGGCTTACGGGTCTGGATACGCAGTATTTT.

In DNA, the CDR3 is TGCGCCAGCAACCCTAGCGGGACGGGAGGAGATACGCAGTATTTT. This translates into CASNPSGTGGDTQYF. The genes are TRBV5-1 and TRBJ2-3, with 9 bases fitting TRBD2. This CDR3 comprises 15 residues. The J segment lost 5 bases and the V segment lost 6 bases, leaving 10 bases of the junction unmatched. From germline, CDR1 is SGHRS and CDR2 YFSETQ.

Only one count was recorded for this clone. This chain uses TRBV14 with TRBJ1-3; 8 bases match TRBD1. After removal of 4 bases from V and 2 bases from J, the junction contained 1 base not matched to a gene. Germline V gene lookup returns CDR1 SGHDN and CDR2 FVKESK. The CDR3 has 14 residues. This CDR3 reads CASSLDRAGNTIYF. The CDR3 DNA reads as TGTGCCAGCAGCCTGGACAGGGCTGGAAACACCATATATTTT.

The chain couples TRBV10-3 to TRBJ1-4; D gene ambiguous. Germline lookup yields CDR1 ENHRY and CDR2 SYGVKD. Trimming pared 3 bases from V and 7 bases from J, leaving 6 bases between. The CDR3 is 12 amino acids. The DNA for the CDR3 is TGTGCCATCAGTGACGGAGGTGAAAAACTGTTTTTT. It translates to CAISDGGEKLFF.

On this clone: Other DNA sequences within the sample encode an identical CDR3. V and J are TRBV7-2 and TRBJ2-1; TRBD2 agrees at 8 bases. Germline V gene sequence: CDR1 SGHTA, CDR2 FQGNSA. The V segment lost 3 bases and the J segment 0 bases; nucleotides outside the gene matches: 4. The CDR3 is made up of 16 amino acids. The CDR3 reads CASSLVSGSSYNEQFF. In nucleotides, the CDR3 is TGTGCCAGCAGCTTGGTGAGCGGGAGCTCCTACAATGAGCAGTTCTTC.